The 14 T cell receptor beta chains listed next were all sequenced from one sample in a study of blood T cell repertoires in COVID-19. TCRdb keeps only in-frame clones here, not all; method: immunoSEQ multiplex PCR. The table has 80,000 or so clones, 65% to 90% seen once. The sequencing input was peripheral blood. The receptors here all came from a man of 80 years or more with acute or convalescent COVID-19.

The gene calls are TRBV5-1 and TRBJ1-1, with D tentatively TRBD1 (5 bases). Trimming shortened V by 5 bases and J by 5 bases, and 13 bases separated the two germline ends. The CDR3 has 13 residues. The germline gives CDR1 SGHRS, CDR2 YFSETQ. Here the CDR3 reads CASRLQGRTEAFF. The CDR3 DNA sequence: TGCGCCAGCAGACTGCAGGGAAGAACTGAAGCTTTCTTT.

This clone was found once. V gene TRBV10-3 combines with J gene TRBJ1-6, with no clear D. The CDR3 has 14 amino acids. Germline V gives CDR1 ENHRY, CDR2 SYGVKD. Trimming stripped 4 bases from V and 10 bases from J, with 14 bases between. The CDR3 DNA is TGTGCCATCAGTGCGCTCCTGGCAGGCTCACCCCTCCACTTT. It codes for CAISALLAGSPLHF.

The chain combines TRBV5-1 with TRBJ2-1, with D perhaps matching TRBD2 (6 bases). Germline V gene sequence: CDR1 SGHRS, CDR2 YFSETQ. V was shortened by 0 bases and J by 9 bases, with 16 bases between the two germline ends. CDR3 size: 15 residues. This CDR3 is CASSLAGGGYGEQFF. The CDR3 DNA reads TGCGCCAGCAGCTTGGCCGGGGGAGGTTATGGTGAGCAGTTCTTC.

In its sample, this clone was seen once. The chain combines TRBV27 with TRBJ2-7; 8 nucleotides match TRBD1. The CDR3 runs to 15 residues. Looked up from germline, CDR1 is MNHEY and CDR2 is SMNVEV (reference sequence). The junction had 8 bases not matched to a gene; V was cut back by 5 bases and J by 2 bases. This CDR3 is CASSTRTGLTYEQYF. The CDR3 DNA reads as TGTGCCAGCAGTACCCGGACAGGGTTAACCTACGAGCAGTACTTC.

The chain carries TRBV5-1 and TRBJ1-6, with a possible D match to TRBD1 (5 bases). The germline CDR1 and CDR2 sequences are SGHRS and YFSETQ. V dropped 5 bases and J dropped 8 bases, with 14 bases sitting between them. This CDR3 comprises 14 residues. The CDR3 DNA reads TGCGCCAGCAGGGACCAAGGGGTCGATTCACCCCTCCACTTT. Protein sequence: CASRDQGVDSPLHF.

The chain has TRBV3-1 (or the pseudogene TRBV3-2) and TRBJ2-7; TRBD1 is a possible D gene (5 bases). The CDR3 has 13 residues. V gave up 4 bases and J gave up 3 bases, with 10 bases separating them. The V gene's germline CDR1 is LGHDT and CDR2 YNNKEL (reference sequence). This chain's CDR3 is CASSRVRDYEQYF. CDR3 nucleotide sequence: TGTGCCAGCAGCCGGGTCAGGGACTACGAGCAGTACTTC.

This rearrangement joins TRBV3-1 (or the pseudogene TRBV3-2) to TRBJ2-1; TRBD1 matches at 8 bases. The CDR3 runs to 15 residues. Per germline, CDR1 LGHDT and CDR2 YNNKEL (reference sequence). J was trimmed by 7 bases and V by 4 bases; bases with no gene match: 9. The CDR3 sequence is CASSPSDRALNEQFF. The DNA for the CDR3 is TGTGCCAGCAGCCCTTCGGACAGGGCTCTAAATGAGCAGTTCTTC.

This chain links TRBV7-9 with TRBJ2-3, with TRBD2 identical over 8 bases. With V trimmed by 1 base and J by 1 base, 4 bases remained unmatched. In germline, CDR1 is SEHNR, CDR2 FQNEAQ (reference sequence). The CDR3 is 16 residues long. DNA of the CDR3: TGTGCCAGCAGCTTAGGGCTAGCGGGCGGCACAGATACGCAGTATTTT. It specifies CASSLGLAGGTDTQYF.

Regarding this clone: The same CDR3 arises from other DNA sequences in this sample as well. The gene calls are TRBV5-1 and TRBJ1-2, with a tentative D call TRBD1 (5 bases). Germline lookup yields CDR1 SGHRS and CDR2 YFSETQ. V lost 0 bases to trimming and J lost 4 bases, with 13 bases between them. This CDR3 is 15 amino acids long. The CDR3 DNA reads TGCGCCAGCAGCTTGGGGCCGGGGGAGAGCTATGGCTACACCTTC. Encoded protein: CASSLGPGESYGYTF.

The chain employs TRBV19 and TRBJ1-6; D gene ambiguous. CDR1 LNHDA and CDR2 SQIVND come from the germline V gene (reference sequence). The ends were cut back, 7 bases at V and 8 bases at J, with 12 bases in the middle. CDR3 length: 13 residues. CDR3 sequence: CASTKWSDSPLHF. For the CDR3, the DNA is TGTGCCAGTACCAAATGGAGCGATTCACCCCTCCACTTT.

This sequence joins TRBV29-1 and TRBJ2-5; the match to TRBD2 covers 12 bases. CDR1 is SQVTM, CDR2 ANQGSEA, per germline. V was pared by 6 bases and J by 7 bases, with 18 bases of the junction left unmatched. The CDR3 covers 17 residues. CDR3 DNA sequence: TGCAGCGTGGGGGATGGACTAGCGGGAACCCTCAGGGGGACCCAGTACTTC. This codes for CSVGDGLAGTLRGTQYF. The full variable domain, its missing parts supplied by reference TRBV29-1 and TRBJ2-5, is SAVISQKPSRDICQRGTSLTIQCQVDSQVTMMFWYRQQPGQSLTLIATANQGSEATYESGFVIDKFPISRPNLTFSTLTVSNMSPEDSSIYLCSVGDGLAGTLRGTQYFGPGTRLLVL.

The genes are TRBV19 and TRBJ2-1, with TRBD2 matching over 11 bases. This CDR3 has 15 amino acids. Germline V CDR1 and CDR2: LNHDA, SQIVND (reference sequence). Trimming removed 4 bases from V and 8 bases from J; junction bases left unmatched: 7. In DNA form, the CDR3 reads TGTGCCAGTAGTAAGCTAGCGGGAGGTCATGATGAGCAGTTCTTC. Amino acid sequence: CASSKLAGGHDEQFF. Using reference TRBV19 and TRBJ2-1 for the parts outside the CDR3, the full variable domain is DGGITQSPKYLFRKEGQNVTLSCEQNLNHDAMYWYRQDPGQGLRLIYYSQIVNDFQKGDIAEGYSVSREKKESFPLTVTSAQKNPTAFYLCASSKLAGGHDEQFFGPGTRLTVL.

V is TRBV30 and J is TRBJ1-2, with 7 bases that match TRBD1. The trim removed 2 bases at V and 8 bases at J, leaving 8 bases unmatched. The CDR3 extends over 13 amino acids. Germline-derived CDR1 and CDR2 are GTSNPN and SVGIG (reference sequence). Here the CDR3 DNA reads TGTGCCTGGAGTCAAACAGGGGCGTGGGGCTACACCTTC. Protein product: CAWSQTGAWGYTF.

CDR3 sequence (DNA): TGCAGCGTGCTTTGGGGGGGAAATCAGCCCCAGCATTTT. It yields the protein CSVLWGGNQPQHF. V usage is TRBV29-1 and J usage is TRBJ1-5, with a weak D call TRBD1 (5 bases). The CDR3 is 13 residues long. From germline, CDR1 is SQVTM and CDR2 ANQGSEA. The V and J ends lost 6 bases and 4 bases respectively, with 13 bases between them. The full variable domain, rest sourced from reference TRBV29-1 and TRBJ1-5, is SAVISQKPSRDICQRGTSLTIQCQVDSQVTMMFWYRQQPGQSLTLIATANQGSEATYESGFVIDKFPISRPNLTFSTLTVSNMSPEDSSIYLCSVLWGGNQPQHFGDGTRLSIL.